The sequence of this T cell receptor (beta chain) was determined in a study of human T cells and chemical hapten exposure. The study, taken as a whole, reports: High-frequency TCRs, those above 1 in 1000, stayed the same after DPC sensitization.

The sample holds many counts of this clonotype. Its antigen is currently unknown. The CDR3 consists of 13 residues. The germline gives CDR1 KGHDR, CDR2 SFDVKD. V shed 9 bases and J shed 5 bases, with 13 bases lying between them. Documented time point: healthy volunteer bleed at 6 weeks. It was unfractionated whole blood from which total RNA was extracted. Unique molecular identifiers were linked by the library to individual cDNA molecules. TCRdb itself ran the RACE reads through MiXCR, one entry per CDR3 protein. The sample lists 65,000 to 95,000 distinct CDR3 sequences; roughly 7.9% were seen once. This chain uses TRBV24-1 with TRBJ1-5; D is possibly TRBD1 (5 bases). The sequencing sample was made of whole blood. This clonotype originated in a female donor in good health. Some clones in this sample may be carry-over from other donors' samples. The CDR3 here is CATSGGGDQPQHF. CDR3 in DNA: TGTGCCACCTCCGGCGGGGGGGATCAGCCCCAGCATTTT.